This T cell receptor beta chain was identified in a study of blood T cell repertoires in COVID-19. The overall study: The study drew acute and convalescent COVID-19 samples from the United States, Italy and Spain. PBMCs, B-cell-depleted T cells, or T cells provided the cDNA or gDNA that made up the material.

In germline, CDR1 is SGHRS, CDR2 YFSETQ. CDR3 length: 15 residues. Trimming cost V 4 bases and J 7 bases; bases outside gene matches: 8. Clinical history as reported by participants underpinned cohort assignment. For recovered donors of Cohort 3, there were two negative PCRs, clearance, or symptom resolution. TCRdb keeps only in-frame clones here, not all; method: immunoSEQ multiplex PCR. Of roughly 250,000 clones detected, over 75% appear once; the ten largest clones hold 1.9%. This sequence joins TRBV5-1 and TRBJ1-6, with TRBD1 matching over 7 bases. The TCR comes from a woman between 45 and 65 years old who had recovered from COVID-19. The sequencing input was PBMCs or T cells enriched from blood (not recorded which). Written as DNA, the CDR3 is TGCGCCAGCAGCCCCGCAGGACAGGAAAATTCACCCCTCCACTTT. Translating it yields CASSPAGQENSPLHF.